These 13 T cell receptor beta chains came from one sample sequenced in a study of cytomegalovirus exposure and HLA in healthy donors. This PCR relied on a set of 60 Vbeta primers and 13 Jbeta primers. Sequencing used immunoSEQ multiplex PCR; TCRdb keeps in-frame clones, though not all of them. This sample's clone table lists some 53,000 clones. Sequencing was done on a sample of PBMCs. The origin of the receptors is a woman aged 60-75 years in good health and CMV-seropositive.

CDR3 in amino acids: CSAGREGEQYF. DNA of the CDR3: TGCAGTGCCGGCAGGGAAGGGGAGCAGTACTTC. The rearrangement joins TRBV20-1 to TRBJ2-7, with D possibly TRBD1 on 5 matching bases. Germline CDR1 reads DFQATT; CDR2 reads SNEGSKA (reference sequence). The CDR3 runs 11 residues. V lost 6 bases and J 7 bases, leaving 13 bases between the germline ends.

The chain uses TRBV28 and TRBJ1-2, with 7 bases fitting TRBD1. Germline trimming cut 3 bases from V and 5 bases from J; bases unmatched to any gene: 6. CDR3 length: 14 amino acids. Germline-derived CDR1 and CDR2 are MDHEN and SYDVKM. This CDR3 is CASSLVGGTYGYTF. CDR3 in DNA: TGTGCCAGCAGTTTGGTAGGGGGCACGTATGGCTACACCTTC.

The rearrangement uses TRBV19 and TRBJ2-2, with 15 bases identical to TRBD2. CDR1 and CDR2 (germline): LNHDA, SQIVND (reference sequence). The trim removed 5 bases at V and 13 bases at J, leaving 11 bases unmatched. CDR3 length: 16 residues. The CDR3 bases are TGTGCCAGTAGTTCCGGACTAGCGGGGGGGCAGGGAGGGCTGTTTTTT. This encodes CASSSGLAGGQGGLFF.

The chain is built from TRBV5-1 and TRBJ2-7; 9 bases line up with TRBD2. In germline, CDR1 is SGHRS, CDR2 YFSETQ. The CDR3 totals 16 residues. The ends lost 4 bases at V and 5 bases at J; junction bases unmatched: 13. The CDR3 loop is CASSRLTTSGPHEQYF. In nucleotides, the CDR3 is TGCGCCAGCAGCCGCCTGACCACTAGCGGGCCCCACGAGCAGTACTTC.

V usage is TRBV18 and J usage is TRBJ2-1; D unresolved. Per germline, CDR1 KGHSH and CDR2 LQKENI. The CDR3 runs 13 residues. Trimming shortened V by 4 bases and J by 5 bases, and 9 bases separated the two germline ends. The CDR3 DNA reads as TGTGCCAGCTCACTAAACACAGACAATGAGCAGTTCTTC. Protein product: CASSLNTDNEQFF. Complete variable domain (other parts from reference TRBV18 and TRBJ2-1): NAGVMQNPRHLVRRRGQEARLRCSPMKGHSHVYWYRQLPEEGLKFMVYLQKENIIDESGMPKERFSAEFPKEGPSILRIQQVVRGDSAAYFCASSLNTDNEQFFGPGTRLTVL.

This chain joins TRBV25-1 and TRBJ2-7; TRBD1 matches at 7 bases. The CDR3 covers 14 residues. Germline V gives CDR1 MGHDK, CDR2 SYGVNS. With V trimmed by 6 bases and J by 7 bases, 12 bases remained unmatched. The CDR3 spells CASSTTGTDTEQYF. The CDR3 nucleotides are TGTGCCAGCAGCACCACCGGGACAGACACGGAGCAGTACTTC.

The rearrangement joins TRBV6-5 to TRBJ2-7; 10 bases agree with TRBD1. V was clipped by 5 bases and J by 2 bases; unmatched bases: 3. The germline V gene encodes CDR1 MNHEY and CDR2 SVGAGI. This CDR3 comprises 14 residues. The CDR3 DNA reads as TGTGCCAGCAGTAGGGACAGGGGTGCCTACGAGCAGTACTTC. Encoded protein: CASSRDRGAYEQYF.

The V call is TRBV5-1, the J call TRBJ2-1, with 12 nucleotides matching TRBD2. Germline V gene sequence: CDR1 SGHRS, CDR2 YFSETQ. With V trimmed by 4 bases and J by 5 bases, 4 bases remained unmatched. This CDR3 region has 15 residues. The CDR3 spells CASSPWTSGNNEQFF. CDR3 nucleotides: TGCGCCAGCAGCCCATGGACTAGCGGGAACAATGAGCAGTTCTTC. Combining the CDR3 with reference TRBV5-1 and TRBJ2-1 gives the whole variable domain KAGVTQTPRYLIKTRGQQVTLSCSPISGHRSVSWYQQTPGQGLQFLFEYFSETQRNKGNFPGRFSGRQFSNSRSEMNVSTLELGDSALYLCASSPWTSGNNEQFFGPGTRLTVL.

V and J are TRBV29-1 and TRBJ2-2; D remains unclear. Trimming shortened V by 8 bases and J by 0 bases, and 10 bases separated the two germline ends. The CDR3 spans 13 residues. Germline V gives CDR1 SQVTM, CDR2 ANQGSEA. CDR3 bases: TGCAGCCTAGTGAGCCCGAACACCGGGGAGCTGTTTTTT. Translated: CSLVSPNTGELFF.

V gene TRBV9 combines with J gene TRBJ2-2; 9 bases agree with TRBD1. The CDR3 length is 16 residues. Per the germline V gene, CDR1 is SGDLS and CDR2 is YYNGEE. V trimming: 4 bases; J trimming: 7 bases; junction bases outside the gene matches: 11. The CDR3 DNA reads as TGTGCCAGCAGCTACGGGGGGACAGGGAATCGCGGGGAGCTGTTTTTT. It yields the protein CASSYGGTGNRGELFF.

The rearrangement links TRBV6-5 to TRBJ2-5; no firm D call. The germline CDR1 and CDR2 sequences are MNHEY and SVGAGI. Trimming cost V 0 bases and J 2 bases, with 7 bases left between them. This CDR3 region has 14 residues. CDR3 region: CASSYSQLQETQYF. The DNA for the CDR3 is TGTGCCAGCAGTTACTCACAGCTTCAAGAGACCCAGTACTTC.

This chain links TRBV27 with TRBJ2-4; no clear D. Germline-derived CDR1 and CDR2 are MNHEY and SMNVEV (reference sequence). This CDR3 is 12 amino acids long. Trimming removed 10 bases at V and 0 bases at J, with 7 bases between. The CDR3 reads CATPGAKNIQYF. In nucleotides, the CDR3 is TGTGCCACCCCGGGAGCCAAAAACATTCAGTACTTC.

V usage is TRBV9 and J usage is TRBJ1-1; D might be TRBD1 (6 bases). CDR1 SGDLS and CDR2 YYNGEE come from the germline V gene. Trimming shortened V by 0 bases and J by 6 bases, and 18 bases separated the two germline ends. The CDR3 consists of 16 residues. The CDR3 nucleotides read TGTGCCAGCAGCGTAGGTCGGGGGGGCGCCGTGTCTGAAGCTTTCTTT. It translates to CASSVGRGGAVSEAFF.